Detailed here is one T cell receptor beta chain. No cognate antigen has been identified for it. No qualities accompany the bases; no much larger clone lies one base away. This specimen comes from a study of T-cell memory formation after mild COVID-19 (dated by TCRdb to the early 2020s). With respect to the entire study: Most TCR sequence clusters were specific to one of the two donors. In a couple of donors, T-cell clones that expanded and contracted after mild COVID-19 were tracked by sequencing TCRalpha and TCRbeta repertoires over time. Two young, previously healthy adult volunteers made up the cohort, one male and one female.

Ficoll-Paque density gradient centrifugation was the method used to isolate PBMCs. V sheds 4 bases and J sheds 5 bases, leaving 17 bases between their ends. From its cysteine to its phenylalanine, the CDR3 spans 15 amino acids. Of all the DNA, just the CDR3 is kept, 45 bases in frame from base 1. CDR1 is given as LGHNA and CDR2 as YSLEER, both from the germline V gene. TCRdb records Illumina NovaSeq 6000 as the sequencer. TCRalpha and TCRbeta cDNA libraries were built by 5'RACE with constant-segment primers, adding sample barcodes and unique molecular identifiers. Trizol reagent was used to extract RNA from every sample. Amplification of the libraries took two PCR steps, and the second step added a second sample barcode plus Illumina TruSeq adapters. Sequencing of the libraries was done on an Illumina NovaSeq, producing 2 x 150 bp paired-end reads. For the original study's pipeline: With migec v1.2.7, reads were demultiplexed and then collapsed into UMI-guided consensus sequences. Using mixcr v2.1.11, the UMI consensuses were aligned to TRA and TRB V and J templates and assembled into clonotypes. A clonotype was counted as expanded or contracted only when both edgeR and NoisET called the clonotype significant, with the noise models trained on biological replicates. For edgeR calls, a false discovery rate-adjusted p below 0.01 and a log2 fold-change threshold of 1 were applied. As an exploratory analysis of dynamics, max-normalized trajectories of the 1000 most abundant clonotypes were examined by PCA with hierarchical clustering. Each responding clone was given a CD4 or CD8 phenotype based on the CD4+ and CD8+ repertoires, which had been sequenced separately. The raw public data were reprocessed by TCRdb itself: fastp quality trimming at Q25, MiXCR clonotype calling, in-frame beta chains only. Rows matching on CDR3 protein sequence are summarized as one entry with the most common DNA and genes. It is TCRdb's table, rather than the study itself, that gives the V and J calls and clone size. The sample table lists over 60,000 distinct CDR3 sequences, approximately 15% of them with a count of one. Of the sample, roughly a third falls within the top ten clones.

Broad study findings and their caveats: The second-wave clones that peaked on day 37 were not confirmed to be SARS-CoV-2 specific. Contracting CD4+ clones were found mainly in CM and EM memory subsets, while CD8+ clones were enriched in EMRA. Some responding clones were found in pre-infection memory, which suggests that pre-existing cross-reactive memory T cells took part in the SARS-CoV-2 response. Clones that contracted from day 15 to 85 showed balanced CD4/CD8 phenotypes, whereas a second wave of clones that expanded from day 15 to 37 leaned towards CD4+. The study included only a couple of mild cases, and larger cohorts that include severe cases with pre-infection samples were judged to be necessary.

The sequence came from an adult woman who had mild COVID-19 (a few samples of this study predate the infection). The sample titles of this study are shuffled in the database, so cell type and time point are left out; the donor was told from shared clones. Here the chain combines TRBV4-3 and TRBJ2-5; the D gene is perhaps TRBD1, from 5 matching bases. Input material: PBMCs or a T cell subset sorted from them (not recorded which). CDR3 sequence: CASSPVVGARETQYF. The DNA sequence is TGCGCCAGCAGCCCTGTCGTTGGGGCCCGGGAGACCCAGTACTTC.